The T cell receptor (beta chain) described here comes from a study of T cell repertoires in cytomegalovirus infection. The V and J ends lost 6 bases and 1 base, in that order; junction bases with no gene match: 2. The germline V gene has CDR1 MNHEY and CDR2 SVGEGT. The CDR3 extends over 14 amino acids. A single record per CDR3 protein comes from TCRdb applying MiXCR to the reads. The sample yields 370,000 or so distinct CDR3 sequences, around a third seen once. This clonotype was seen only a few times. The antigen remains unidentified. V usage is TRBV6-2 or TRBV6-3 and J usage is TRBJ2-1, with 8 nucleotides matching TRBD2. The specimen comprised cultured PBMCs, sampled from culture after CMV antigen stimulation. This TCR was sampled from a human donor in good health (CMV status not recorded). Some clones in this sample may be carry-over from other donors' samples. CDR3 sequence reads: CASRVAGSYNEQFF. The CDR3 DNA reads as TGTGCCAGCAGGGTAGCGGGGTCCTACAATGAGCAGTTCTTC.